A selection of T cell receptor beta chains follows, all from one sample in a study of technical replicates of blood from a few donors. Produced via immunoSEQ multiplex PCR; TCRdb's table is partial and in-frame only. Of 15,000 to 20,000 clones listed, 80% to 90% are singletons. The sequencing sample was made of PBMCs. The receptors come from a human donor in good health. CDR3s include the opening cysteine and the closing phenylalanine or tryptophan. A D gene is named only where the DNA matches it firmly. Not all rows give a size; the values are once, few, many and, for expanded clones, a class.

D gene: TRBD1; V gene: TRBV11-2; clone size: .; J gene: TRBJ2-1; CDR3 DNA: TGTGCCAGCAGCTTAACGGCGCGCGGCGGGTGGACAGGCTACAATGAGCAGTTCTTC; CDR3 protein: CASSLTARGGWTGYNEQFF
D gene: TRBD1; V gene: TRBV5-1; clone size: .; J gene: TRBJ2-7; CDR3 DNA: TGCGCCAGCAGCTTTATCGGGACAGCCTACGAGCAGTACTTC; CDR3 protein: CASSFIGTAYEQYF
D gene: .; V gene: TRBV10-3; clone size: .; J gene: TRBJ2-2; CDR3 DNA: TGTGCCATCACCCGCGATTCGAACACCGGGGAGCTGTTTTTT; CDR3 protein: CAITRDSNTGELFF
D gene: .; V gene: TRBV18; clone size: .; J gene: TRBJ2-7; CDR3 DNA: TGTGCCAGCTCACAGGTACAGGTCGAGCAGTACTTC; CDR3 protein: CASSQVQVEQYF
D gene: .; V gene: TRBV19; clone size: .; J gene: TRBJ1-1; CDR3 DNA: TGTGCCAGTAGTATAGTCCTGGCAGGGGACATGAACACTGAAGCTTTCTTT; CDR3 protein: CASSIVLAGDMNTEAFF
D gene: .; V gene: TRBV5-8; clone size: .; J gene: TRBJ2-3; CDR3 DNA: TGTGCCAGCAGCTACAGGGCAGATACGCAGTATTTT; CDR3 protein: CASSYRADTQYF
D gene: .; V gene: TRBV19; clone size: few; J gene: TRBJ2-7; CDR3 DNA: TGTGCCAGTAGTATATCAGGCTACGAGCAGTACTTC; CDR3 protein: CASSISGYEQYF
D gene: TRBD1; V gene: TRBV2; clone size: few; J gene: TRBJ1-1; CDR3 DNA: TGTGCCAGTGGACAGGAGAACACTGAAGCTTTCTTT; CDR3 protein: CASGQENTEAFF
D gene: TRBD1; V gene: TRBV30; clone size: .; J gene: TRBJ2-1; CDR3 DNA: TGTGCCTGGAGTAGAGGGGACAGCTCCTACAATGAGCAGTTCTTC; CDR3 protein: CAWSRGDSSYNEQFF
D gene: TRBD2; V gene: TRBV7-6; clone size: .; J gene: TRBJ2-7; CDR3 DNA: TGTGCCAGCAGCTTAGTGGGGGGACTAGCGGGAGGATACGAGCAGTACTTC; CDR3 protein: CASSLVGGLAGGYEQYF
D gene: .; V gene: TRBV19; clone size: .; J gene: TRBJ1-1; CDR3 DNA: TGTGCCAGTAGTAGCCGGGACACCTACACTGAAGCTTTCTTT; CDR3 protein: CASSSRDTYTEAFF
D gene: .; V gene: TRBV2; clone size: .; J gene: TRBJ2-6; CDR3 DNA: TGTGCCAGCAGTCCAGAAATCTCTGGGGCCAACGTCCTGACTTTC; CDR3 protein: CASSPEISGANVLTF
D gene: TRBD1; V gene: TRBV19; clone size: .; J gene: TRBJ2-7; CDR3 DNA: TGTGCCAGTAGTTCTACCCCGGGACAGACTTCCTACGAGCAGTACTTC; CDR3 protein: CASSSTPGQTSYEQYF
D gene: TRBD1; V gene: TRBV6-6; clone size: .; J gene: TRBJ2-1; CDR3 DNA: TGTGCCAGCAGCCCGGACAGGGTTTCGCTTCAGTTCTTC; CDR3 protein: CASSPDRVSLQFF
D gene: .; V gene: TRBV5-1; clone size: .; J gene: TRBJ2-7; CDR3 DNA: TGCGCCAGCAGCTTTGACAGGTCGTCCGACGAGCAGTACTTC; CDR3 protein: CASSFDRSSDEQYF
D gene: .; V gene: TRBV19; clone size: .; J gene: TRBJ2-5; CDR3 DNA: TGTGCCAGTAGTGGGTCTAGCGTGGACCAAGAGACCCAGTACTTC; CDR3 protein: CASSGSSVDQETQYF
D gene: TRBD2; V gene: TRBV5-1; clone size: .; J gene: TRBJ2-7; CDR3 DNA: TGCGCCAGCAGTCCCTGGCGGGGGAGCTCCTACGAGCAGTACTTC; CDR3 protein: CASSPWRGSSYEQYF
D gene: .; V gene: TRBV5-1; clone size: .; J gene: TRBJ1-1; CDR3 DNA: TGCGCCAGCAGCTTGGGTCAGATGAACACTGAAGCTTTCTTT; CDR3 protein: CASSLGQMNTEAFF
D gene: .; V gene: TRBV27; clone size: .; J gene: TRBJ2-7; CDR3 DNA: TGTGCCAGCAGTGCTACAGTTGAGCACGAGCAGTACTTC; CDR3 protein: CASSATVEHEQYF
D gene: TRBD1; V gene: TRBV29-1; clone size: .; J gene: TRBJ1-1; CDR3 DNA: TGCAGCGTTGAAGGCCGGACAGGGGCTATAAACACTGAAGCTTTCTTT; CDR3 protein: CSVEGRTGAINTEAFF
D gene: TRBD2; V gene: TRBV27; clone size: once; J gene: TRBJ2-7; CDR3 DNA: TGTGCCAGCAGTCCATCCCCTATCAGACTAGCGGGAGGTGATTACGAGCAGTACTTC; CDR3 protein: CASSPSPIRLAGGDYEQYF
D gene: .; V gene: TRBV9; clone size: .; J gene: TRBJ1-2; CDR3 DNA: TGTGCCAGCAGCATACAGGGTTCCGGCTACACCTTC; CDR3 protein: CASSIQGSGYTF
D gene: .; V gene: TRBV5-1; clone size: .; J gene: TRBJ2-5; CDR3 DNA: TGCGCCAGCAGCTTGGGAGCGGGAGAGACCCAGTACTTC; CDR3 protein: CASSLGAGETQYF
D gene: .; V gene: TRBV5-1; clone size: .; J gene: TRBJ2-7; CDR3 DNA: TGCGCCAGCAGCTACGGGACAAATGGGGAGCAGTACTTC; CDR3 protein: CASSYGTNGEQYF
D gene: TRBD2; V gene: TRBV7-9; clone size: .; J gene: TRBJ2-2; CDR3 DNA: TGTGCCAGCAGCTCTGGGACTAGCGGTAACACCGGGGAGCTGTTTTTT; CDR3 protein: CASSSGTSGNTGELFF
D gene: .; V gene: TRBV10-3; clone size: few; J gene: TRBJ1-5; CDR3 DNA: TGTGCCATCAGTGCTCAGGGAGGGAATCAGCCCCAGCATTTT; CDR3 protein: CAISAQGGNQPQHF
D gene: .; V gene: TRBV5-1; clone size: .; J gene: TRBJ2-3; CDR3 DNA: TGCGCCAGCAGCGTAGCGCCGGAGGGAGATACGCAGTATTTT; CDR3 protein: CASSVAPEGDTQYF
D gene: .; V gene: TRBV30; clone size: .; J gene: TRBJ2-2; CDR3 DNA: TGTGCCTGGAGTCTCACTATTCCCACCGGGGAGCTGTTTTTT; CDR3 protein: CAWSLTIPTGELFF
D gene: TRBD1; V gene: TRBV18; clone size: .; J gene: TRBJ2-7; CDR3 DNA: TGTGCCAGCTCACGGGACAGCTCCGGACTGGACTACGAGCAGTACTTC; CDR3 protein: CASSRDSSGLDYEQYF
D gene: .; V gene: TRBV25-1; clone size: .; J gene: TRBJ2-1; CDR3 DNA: TGTGCCAGCAGTGAGGGGGGGCTCTACAATGAGCAGTTCTTC; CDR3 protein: CASSEGGLYNEQFF
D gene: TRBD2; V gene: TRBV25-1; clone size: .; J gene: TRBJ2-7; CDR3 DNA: TGTGCCAGCTCCCTGGCTAGCGGGAGGGTCTACGAGCAGTACTTC; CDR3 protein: CASSLASGRVYEQYF
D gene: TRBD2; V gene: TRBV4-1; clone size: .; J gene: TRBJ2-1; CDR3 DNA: TGCGCCAGCAGCCTTAGCGGGAGCCTCTACAATGAGCAGTTCTTC; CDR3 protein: CASSLSGSLYNEQFF
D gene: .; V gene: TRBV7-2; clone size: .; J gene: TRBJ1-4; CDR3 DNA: TGTGCCAGCAGCTCTGGCCCTGCAACTAATGAAAAACTGTTTTTT; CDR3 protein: CASSSGPATNEKLFF
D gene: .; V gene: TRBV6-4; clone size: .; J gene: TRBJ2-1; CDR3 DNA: TGTGCCAGCAGTGATAGCGGAGACGGGCATGAGCAGTTCTTC; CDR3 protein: CASSDSGDGHEQFF
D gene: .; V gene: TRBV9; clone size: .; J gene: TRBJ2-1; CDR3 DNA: TGTGCCAGCAGCGTGGGCGTGCCCTCCTACAATGAGCAGTTCTTC; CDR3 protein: CASSVGVPSYNEQFF
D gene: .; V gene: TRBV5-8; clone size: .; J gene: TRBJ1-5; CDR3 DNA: TGTGCCAGCAGCTTGGGAGGAGATAGCAATCAGCCCCAGCATTTT; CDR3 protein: CASSLGGDSNQPQHF
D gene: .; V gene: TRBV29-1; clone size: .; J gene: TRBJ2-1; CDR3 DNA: TGCAGCTCAGGGGACAATGAGCAGTTCTTC; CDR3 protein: CSSGDNEQFF
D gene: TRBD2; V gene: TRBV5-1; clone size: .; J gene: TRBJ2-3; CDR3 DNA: TGCGCCAGCAGCTTACCGGGACTAGAGGACACAGATACGCAGTATTTT; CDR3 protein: CASSLPGLEDTDTQYF
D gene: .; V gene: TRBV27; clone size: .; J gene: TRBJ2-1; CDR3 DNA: TGTGCCAGCACTGGGGGCTTAAACAATGAGCAGTTCTTC; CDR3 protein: CASTGGLNNEQFF
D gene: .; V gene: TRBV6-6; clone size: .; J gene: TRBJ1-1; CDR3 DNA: TGTGCCAGCAGCCGTCGGGCGGGGATGAACACTGAAGCTTTCTTT; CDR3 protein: CASSRRAGMNTEAFF
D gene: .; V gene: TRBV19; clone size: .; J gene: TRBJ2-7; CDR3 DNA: TGTGCCAGTAAAGTGCAGGTAGACTCCTACGAGCAGTACTTC; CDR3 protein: CASKVQVDSYEQYF
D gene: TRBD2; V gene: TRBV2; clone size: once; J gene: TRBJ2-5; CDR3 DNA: TGTGCCAGCACCCCGGGACTAGCGGTACAAGAGACCCAGTACTTC; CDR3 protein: CASTPGLAVQETQYF
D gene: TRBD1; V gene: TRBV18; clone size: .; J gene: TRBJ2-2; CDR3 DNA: TGTGCCAGCTCACCTCCGACAGGGGGCAATAGCGGGGAGCTGTTTTTT; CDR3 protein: CASSPPTGGNSGELFF